This TCR beta chain was identified in a study of spatial heterogeneity in lung cancer. Study-level findings and limits: Of the expanded TCRs, ubiquitous and regional counts tracked the counts of ubiquitous and regional nonsynonymous mutations, respectively. Mutation tallies in tumors tracked expanded intratumoral alpha and beta TCR counts. It was estimated that coverage of tumor T cells reached around 7.7% for alpha chains and more than 12% for beta chains.

As for time point: sample taken at primary tumor resection. No cells were sorted before sequencing. The whole RNA sequenced was extracted from tumor, nontumor lung or frozen PBMC. This clonotype appeared many times. Antigen unknown. This beta chain slipped into a library made for alpha chains as a stray read, so its size is not meaningful. Each TCR cDNA molecule carried a unique molecular identifier. From the 5' RACE reads, TCRdb called clonotypes with MiXCR, one entry per CDR3 protein. The table records roughly 3,500 distinct CDR3 sequences, just under 7% of them present only once. Trimming took off 0 bases at V and 9 bases at J, with 5 bases between the two ends. This CDR3 has 10 residues. Per the germline V gene, CDR1 is DFQATT and CDR2 is SNEGSKA (reference sequence).

This receptor was obtained from a male donor with early-stage non-small cell lung cancer. The sequences come from lung tumor tissue, collected at surgery. The V call is TRBV20-1, the J call TRBJ1-2, with D uncertain. CDR3 nucleotide sequence: TGCAGTGCTAGAGATGACAGCTACACCTTC. Its protein is CSARDDSYTF.